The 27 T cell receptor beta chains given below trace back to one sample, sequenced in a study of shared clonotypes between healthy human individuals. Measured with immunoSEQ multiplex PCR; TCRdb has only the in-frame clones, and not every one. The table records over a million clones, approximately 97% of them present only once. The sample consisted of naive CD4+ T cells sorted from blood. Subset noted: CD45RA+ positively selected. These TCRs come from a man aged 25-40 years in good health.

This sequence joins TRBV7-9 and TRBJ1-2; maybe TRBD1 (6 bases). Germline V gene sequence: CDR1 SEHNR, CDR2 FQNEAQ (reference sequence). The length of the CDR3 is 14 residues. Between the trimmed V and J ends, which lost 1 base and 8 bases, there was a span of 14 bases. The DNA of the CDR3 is TGTGCCAGCAGCTTAGTACAGGGAATTGGCGGCTACACCTTC. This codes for CASSLVQGIGGYTF. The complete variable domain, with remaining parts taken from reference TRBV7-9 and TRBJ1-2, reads DTGVSQNPRHKITKRGQNVTFRCDPISEHNRLYWYRQTLGQGPEFLTYFQNEAQLEKSRLLSDRFSAERPKGSFSTLEIQRTEQGDSAMYLCASSLVQGIGGYTFGSGTRLTVV.

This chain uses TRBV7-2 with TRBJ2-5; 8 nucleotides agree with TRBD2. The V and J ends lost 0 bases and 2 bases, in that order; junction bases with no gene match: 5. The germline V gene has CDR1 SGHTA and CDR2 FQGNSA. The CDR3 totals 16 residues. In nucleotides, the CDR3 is TGTGCCAGCAGCTTAGCACCGGGAGGGACGCAAGAGACCCAGTACTTC. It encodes CASSLAPGGTQETQYF. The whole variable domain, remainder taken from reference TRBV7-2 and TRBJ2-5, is GAGVSQSPSNKVTEKGKDVELRCDPISGHTALYWYRQSLGQGLEFLIYFQGNSAPDKSGLPSDRFSAERTGGSVSTLTIQRTQQEDSAVYLCASSLAPGGTQETQYFGPGTRLLVL.

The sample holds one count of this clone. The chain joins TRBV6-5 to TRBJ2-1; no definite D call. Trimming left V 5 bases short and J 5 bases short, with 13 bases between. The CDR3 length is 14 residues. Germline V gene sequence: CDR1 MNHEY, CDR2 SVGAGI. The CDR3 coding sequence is TGTGCCAGCAGTCCCGGCAGGTGGAACAATGAGCAGTTCTTC. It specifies CASSPGRWNNEQFF.

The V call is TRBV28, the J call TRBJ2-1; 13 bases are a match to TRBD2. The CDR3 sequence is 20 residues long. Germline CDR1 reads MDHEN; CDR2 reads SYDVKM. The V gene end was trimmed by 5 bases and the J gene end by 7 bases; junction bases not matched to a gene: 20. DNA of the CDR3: TGTGCCAGCAGTGCCCGGGGGGGTCGAGACACTAGCGGGAGGGTTAATGAGCAGTTCTTC. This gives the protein CASSARGGRDTSGRVNEQFF.

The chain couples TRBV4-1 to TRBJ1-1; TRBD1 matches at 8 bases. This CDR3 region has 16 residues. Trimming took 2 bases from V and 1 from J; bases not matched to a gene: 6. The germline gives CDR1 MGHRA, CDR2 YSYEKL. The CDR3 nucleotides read TGCGCCAGCAGCCAAAAGGACAGGGCTGAGAACACTGAAGCTTTCTTT. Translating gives CASSQKDRAENTEAFF.

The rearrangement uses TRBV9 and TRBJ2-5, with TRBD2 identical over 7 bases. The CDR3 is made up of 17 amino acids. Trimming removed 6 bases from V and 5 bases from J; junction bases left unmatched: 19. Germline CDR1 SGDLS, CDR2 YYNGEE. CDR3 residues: CASNPRAGPTSKETQYF. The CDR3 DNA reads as TGTGCCAGCAACCCGAGAGCGGGACCTACCTCGAAGGAGACCCAGTACTTC.

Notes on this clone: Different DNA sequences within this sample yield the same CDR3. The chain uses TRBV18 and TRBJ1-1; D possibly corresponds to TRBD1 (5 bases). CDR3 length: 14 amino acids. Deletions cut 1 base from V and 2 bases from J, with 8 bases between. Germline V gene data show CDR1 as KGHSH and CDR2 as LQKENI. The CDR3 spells CASSPLGVNTEAFF. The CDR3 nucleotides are TGTGCCAGCTCACCACTGGGGGTTAACACTGAAGCTTTCTTT.

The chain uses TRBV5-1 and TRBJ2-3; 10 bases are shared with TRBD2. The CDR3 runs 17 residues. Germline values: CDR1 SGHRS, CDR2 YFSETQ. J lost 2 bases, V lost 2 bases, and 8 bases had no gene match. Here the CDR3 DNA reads TGCGCCAGCAGCTTCGCCCTAGCGGGAGTAGTCACAGATACGCAGTATTTT. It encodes CASSFALAGVVTDTQYF. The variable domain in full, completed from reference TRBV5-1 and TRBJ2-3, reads KAGVTQTPRYLIKTRGQQVTLSCSPISGHRSVSWYQQTPGQGLQFLFEYFSETQRNKGNFPGRFSGRQFSNSRSEMNVSTLELGDSALYLCASSFALAGVVTDTQYFGPGTRLTVL.

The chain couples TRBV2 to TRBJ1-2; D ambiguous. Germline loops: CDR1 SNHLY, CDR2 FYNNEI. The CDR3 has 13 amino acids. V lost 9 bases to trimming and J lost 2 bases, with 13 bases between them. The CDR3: CARETRENYGYTF. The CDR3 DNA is TGTGCCAGGGAGACACGGGAGAACTATGGCTACACCTTC. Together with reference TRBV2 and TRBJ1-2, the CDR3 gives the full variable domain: EPEVTQTPSHQVTQMGQEVILRCVPISNHLYFYWYRQILGQKVEFLVSFYNNEISEKSEIFDDQFSVERPDGSNFTLKIRSTKLEDSAMYFCARETRENYGYTFGSGTRLTVV.

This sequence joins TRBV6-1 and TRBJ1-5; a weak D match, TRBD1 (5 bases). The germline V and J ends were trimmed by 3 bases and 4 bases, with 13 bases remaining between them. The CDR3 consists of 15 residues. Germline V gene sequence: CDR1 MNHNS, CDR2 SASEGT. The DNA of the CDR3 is TGTGCCAGCAGTGATCCTCCAGGGTTAAATCAGCCCCAGCATTTT. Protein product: CASSDPPGLNQPQHF.

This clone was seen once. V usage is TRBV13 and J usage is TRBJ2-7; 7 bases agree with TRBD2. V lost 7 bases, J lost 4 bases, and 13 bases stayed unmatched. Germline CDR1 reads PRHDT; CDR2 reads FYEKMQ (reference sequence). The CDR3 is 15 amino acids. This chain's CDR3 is CASTYGRVGGYEQYF. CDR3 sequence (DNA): TGTGCCAGCACGTATGGGAGGGTCGGCGGTTACGAGCAGTACTTC.

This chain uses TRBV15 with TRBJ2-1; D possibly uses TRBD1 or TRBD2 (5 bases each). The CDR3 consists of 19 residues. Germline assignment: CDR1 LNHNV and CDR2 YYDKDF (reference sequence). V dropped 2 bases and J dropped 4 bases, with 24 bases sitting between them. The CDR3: CATSRMIRGGRVGYNEQFF. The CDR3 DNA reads TGTGCCACCAGCAGAATGATTCGGGGCGGCAGGGTGGGATACAATGAGCAGTTCTTC. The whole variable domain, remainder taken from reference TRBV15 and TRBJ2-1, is DAMVIQNPRYQVTQFGKPVTLSCSQTLNHNVMYWYQQKSSQAPKLLFHYYDKDFNNEADTPDNFQSRRPNTSFCFLDIRSPGLGDTAMYLCATSRMIRGGRVGYNEQFFGPGTRLTVL.

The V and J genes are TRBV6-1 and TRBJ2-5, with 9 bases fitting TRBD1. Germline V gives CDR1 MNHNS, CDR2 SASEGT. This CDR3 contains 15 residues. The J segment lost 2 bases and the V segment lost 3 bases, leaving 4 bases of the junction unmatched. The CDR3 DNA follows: TGTGCCAGCAGTGAGATCGGGACAGGGCAAGAGACCCAGTACTTC. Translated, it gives CASSEIGTGQETQYF.

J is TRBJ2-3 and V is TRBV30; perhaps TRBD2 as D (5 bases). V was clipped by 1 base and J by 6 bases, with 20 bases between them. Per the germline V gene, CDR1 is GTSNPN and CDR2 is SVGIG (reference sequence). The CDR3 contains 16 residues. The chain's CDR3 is CAWSGSPSSSADTQYF. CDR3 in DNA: TGTGCCTGGAGTGGGTCCCCTAGCTCCTCTGCGGATACGCAGTATTTT.

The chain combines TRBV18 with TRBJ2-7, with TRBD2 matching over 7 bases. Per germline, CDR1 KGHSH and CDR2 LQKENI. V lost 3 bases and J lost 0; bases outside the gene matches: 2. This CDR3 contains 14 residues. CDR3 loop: CASSPRTSSYEQYF. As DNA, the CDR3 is TGTGCCAGCTCACCGAGGACTAGCTCCTACGAGCAGTACTTC.

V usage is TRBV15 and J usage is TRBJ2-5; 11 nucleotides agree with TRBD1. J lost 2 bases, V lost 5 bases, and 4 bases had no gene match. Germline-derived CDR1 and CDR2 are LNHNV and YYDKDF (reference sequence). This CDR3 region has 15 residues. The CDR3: CATSGGQGGQETQYF. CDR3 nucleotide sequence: TGTGCCACCAGCGGGGGACAGGGGGGACAAGAGACCCAGTACTTC.

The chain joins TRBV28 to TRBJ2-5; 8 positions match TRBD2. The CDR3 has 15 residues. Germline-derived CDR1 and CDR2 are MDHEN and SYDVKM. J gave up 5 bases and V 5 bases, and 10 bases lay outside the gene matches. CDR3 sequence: CASSAPGGVGETQYF. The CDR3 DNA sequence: TGTGCCAGCAGTGCCCCCGGGGGGGTCGGGGAGACCCAGTACTTC.

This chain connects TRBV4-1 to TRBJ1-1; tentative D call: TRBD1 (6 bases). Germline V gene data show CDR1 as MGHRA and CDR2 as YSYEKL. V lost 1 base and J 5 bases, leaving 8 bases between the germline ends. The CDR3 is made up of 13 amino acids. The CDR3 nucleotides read TGCGCCAGCAGCCAAGGCAGGGGAACTGAAGCTTTCTTT. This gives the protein CASSQGRGTEAFF.

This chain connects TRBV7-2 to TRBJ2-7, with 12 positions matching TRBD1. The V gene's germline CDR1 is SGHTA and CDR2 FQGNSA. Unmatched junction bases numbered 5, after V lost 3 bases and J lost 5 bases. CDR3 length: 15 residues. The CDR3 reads CASSLTRDRGHEQYF. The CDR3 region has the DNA TGTGCCAGCAGCTTGACCCGGGACAGGGGGCACGAGCAGTACTTC.

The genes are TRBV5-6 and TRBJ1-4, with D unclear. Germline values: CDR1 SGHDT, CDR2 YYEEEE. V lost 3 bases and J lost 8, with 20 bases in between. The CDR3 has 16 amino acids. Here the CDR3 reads CASSSTHRALGEKLFF. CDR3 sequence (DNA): TGTGCCAGCAGCTCTACCCACCGGGCCCTCGGCGAAAAACTGTTTTTT.

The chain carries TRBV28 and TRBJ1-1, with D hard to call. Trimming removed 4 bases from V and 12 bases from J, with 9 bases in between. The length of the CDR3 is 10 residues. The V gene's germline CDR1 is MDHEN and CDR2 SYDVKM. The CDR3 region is CASSSLPTFF. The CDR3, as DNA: TGTGCCAGCAGTTCCCTACCCACTTTCTTT.

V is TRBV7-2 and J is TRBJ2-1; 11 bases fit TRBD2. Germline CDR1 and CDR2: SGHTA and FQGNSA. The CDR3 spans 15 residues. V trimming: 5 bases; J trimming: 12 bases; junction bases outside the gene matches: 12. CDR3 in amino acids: CASSLSGLAEKVQFF. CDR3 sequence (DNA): TGTGCCAGCAGCCTATCGGGACTAGCGGAGAAGGTGCAGTTCTTC.

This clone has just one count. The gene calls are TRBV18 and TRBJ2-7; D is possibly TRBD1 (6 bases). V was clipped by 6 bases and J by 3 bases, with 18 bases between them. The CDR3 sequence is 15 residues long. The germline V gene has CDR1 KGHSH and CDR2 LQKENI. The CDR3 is CASSPERGQSYEQYF. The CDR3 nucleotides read TGTGCCAGCTCCCCAGAGCGAGGACAGAGCTACGAGCAGTACTTC. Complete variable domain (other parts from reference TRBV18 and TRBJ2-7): NAGVMQNPRHLVRRRGQEARLRCSPMKGHSHVYWYRQLPEEGLKFMVYLQKENIIDESGMPKERFSAEFPKEGPSILRIQQVVRGDSAAYFCASSPERGQSYEQYFGPGTRLTVT.

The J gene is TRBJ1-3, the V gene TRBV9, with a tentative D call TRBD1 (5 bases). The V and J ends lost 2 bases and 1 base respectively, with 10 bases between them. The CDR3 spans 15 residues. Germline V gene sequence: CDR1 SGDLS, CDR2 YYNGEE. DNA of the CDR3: TGTGCCAGCAGCGTTATAGGACATTCTGGAAACACCATATATTTT. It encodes CASSVIGHSGNTIYF. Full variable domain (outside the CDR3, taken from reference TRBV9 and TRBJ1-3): DSGVTQTPKHLITATGQRVTLRCSPRSGDLSVYWYQQSLDQGLQFLIQYYNGEERAKGNILERFSAQQFPDLHSELNLSSLELGDSALYFCASSVIGHSGNTIYFGEGSWLTVV.

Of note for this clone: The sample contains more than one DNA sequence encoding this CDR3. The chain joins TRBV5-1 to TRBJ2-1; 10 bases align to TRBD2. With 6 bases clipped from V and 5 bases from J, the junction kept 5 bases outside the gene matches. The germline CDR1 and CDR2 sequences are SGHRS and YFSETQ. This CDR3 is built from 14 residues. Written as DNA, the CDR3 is TGCGCCAGCACCAGGACTAGCGGCAACAATGAGCAGTTCTTC. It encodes CASTRTSGNNEQFF.

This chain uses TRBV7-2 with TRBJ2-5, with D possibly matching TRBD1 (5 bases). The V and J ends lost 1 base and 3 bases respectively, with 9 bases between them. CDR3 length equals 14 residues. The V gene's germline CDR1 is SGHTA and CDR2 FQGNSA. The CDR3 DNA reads TGTGCCAGCAGCTTAGGCGCAGGGAAAGAGACCCAGTACTTC. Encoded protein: CASSLGAGKETQYF.

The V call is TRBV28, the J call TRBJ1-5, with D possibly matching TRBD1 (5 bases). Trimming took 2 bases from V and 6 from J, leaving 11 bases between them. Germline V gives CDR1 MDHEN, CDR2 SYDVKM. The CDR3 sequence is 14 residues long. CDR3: CASSLQGGFQPQHF. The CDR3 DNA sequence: TGTGCCAGCAGTTTACAGGGTGGGTTTCAGCCCCAGCATTTT.